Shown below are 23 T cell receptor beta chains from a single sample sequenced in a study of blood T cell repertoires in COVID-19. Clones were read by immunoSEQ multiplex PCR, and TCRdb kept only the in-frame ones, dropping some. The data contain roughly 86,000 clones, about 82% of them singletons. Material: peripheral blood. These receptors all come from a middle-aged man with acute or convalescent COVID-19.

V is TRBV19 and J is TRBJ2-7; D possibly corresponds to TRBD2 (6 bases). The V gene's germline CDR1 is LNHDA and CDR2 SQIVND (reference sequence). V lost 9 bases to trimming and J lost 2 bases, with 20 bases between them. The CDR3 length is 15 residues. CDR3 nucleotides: TGTGCCAGCACTCAAGTCGGGGGAGGCCCCTACGAGCAGTACTTC. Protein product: CASTQVGGGPYEQYF.

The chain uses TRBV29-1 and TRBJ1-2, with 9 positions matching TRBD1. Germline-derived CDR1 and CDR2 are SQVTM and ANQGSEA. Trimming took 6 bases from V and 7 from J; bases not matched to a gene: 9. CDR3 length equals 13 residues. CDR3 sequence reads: CSVTGTGRSGYTF. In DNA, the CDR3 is TGCAGCGTGACCGGGACAGGGAGGTCTGGCTACACCTTC.

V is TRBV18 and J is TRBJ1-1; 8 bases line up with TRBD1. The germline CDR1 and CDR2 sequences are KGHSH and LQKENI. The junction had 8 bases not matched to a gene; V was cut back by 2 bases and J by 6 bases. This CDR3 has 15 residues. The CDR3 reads CASSPDRGVGSEAFF. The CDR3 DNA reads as TGTGCCAGCTCACCAGACAGGGGTGTCGGCTCTGAAGCTTTCTTT.

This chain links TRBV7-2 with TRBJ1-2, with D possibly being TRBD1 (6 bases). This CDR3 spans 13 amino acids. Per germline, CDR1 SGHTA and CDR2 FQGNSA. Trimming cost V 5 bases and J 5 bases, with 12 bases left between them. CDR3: CASSPEGVYGYTF. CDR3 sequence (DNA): TGTGCCAGCAGCCCCGAGGGGGTGTATGGCTACACCTTC.

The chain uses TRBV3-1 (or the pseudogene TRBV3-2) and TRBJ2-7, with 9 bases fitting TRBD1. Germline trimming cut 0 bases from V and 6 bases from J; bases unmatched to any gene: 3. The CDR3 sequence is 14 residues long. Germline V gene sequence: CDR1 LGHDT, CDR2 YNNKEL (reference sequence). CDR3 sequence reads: CASSQDTGGREQYF. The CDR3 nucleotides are TGTGCCAGCAGCCAAGATACAGGGGGCCGCGAGCAGTACTTC.

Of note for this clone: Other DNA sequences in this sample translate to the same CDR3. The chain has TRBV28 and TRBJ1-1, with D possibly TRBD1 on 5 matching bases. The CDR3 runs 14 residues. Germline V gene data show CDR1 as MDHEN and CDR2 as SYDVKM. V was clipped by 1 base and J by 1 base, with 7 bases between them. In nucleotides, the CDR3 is TGTGCCAGCAGTTTATCACAGGCGAACACTGAAGCTTTCTTT. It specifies CASSLSQANTEAFF.

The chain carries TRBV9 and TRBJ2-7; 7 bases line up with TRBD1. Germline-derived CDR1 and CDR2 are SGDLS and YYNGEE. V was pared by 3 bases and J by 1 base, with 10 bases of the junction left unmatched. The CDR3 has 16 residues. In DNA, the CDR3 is TGTGCCAGCAGCGCCGGACCCGGGACAGAATCCTACGAGCAGTACTTC. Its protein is CASSAGPGTESYEQYF.

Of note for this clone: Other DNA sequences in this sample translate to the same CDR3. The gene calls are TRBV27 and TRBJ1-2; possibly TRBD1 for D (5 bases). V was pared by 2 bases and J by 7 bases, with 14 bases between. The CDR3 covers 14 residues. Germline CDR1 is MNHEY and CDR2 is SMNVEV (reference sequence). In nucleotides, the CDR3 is TGTGCCAGCAGTTTAGGGCAGGGTGGTAGTGGCTACACCTTC. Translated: CASSLGQGGSGYTF.

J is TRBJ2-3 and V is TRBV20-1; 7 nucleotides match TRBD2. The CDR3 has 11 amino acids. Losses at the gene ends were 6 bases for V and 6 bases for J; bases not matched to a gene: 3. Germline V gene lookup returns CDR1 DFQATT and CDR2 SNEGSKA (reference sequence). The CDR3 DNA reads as TGCAGTGCAACGCGGGGGGATACGCAGTATTTT. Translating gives CSATRGDTQYF.

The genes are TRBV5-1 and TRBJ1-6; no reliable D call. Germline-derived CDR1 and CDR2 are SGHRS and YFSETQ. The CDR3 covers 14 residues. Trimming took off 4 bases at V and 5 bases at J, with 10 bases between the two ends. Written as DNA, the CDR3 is TGCGCCAGCAGCACCGGGGTTAATAATTCACCCCTCCACTTT. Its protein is CASSTGVNNSPLHF.

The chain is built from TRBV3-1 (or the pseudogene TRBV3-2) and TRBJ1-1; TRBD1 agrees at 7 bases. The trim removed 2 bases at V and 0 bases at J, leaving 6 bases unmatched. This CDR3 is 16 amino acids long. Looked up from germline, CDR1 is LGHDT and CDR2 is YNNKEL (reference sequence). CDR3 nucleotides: TGTGCCAGCAGCCAACGGGGACAGTTGGTGAACACTGAAGCTTTCTTT. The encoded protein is CASSQRGQLVNTEAFF.

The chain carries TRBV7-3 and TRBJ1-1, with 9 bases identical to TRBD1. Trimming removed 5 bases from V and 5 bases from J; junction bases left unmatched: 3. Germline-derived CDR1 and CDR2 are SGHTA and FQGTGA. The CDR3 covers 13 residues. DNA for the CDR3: TGTGCCAGCAGCGAACAGGGGGCAACTGAAGCTTTCTTT. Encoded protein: CASSEQGATEAFF.

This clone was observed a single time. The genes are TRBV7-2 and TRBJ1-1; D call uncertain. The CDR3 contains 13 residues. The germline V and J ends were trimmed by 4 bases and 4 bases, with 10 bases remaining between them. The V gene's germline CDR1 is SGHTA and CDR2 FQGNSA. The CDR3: CASSSDLRTEAFF. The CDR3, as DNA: TGTGCCAGCAGCTCGGACTTACGCACTGAAGCTTTCTTT. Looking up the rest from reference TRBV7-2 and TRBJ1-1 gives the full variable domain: GAGVSQSPSNKVTEKGKDVELRCDPISGHTALYWYRQSLGQGLEFLIYFQGNSAPDKSGLPSDRFSAERTGGSVSTLTIQRTQQEDSAVYLCASSSDLRTEAFFGQGTRLTVV.

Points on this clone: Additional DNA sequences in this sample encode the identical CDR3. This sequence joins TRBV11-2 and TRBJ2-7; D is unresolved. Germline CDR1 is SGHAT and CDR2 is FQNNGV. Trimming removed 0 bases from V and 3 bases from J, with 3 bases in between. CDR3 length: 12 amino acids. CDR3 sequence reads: CASSLDRYEQYF. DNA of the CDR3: TGTGCCAGCAGCTTAGATCGCTACGAGCAGTACTTC.

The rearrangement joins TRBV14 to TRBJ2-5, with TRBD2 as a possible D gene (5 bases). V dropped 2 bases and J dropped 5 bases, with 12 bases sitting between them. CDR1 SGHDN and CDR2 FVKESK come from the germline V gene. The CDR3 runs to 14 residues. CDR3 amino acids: CASSQNRGSETQYF. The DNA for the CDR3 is TGTGCCAGCAGCCAAAATAGAGGGTCCGAGACCCAGTACTTC.

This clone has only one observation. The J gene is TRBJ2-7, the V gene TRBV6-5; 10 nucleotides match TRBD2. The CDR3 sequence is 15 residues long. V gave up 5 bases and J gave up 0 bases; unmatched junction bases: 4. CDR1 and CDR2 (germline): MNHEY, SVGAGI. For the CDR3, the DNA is TGTGCCAGCAGTCTCGTAGCGGGAGGCTCCTACGAGCAGTACTTC. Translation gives CASSLVAGGSYEQYF.

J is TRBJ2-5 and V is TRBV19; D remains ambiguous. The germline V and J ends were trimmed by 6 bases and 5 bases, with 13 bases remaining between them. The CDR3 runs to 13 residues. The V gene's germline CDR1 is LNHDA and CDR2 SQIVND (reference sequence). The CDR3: CASREEPRETQYF. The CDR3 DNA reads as TGTGCCAGTAGGGAAGAGCCCAGGGAGACCCAGTACTTC.

CDR3 nucleotides: TGCGCCAGCAGCCAAGATCGAGGCCCTTCCTACTATGGCTACACCTTC. Translation: CASSQDRGPSYYGYTF. The rearrangement links TRBV4-3 to TRBJ1-2; D not resolved. V was pared by 0 bases and J by 3 bases, with 14 bases between. Per the germline V gene, CDR1 is LGHNA and CDR2 is YSLEER. The CDR3 is made up of 16 amino acids.

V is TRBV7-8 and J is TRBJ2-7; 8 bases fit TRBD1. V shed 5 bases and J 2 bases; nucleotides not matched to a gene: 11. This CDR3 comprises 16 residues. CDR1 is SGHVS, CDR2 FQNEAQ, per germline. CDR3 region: CASSQRDRRRTYEQYF. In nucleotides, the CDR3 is TGTGCCAGCAGCCAGAGGGACAGGCGCCGCACCTACGAGCAGTACTTC.

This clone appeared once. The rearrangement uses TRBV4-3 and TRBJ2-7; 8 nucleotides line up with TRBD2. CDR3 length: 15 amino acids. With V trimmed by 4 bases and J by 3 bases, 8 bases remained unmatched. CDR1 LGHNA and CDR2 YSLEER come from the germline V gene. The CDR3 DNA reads TGCGCCAGCAGCCCGAGCGGGAGTGGGTACTACGAGCAGTACTTC. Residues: CASSPSGSGYYEQYF.

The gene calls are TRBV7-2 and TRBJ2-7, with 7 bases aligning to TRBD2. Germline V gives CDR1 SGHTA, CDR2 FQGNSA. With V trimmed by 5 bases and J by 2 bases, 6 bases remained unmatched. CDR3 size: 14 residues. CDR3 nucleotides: TGTGCCAGCAGCGCACGACTAGCCCCCTACGAGCAGTACTTC. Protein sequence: CASSARLAPYEQYF.

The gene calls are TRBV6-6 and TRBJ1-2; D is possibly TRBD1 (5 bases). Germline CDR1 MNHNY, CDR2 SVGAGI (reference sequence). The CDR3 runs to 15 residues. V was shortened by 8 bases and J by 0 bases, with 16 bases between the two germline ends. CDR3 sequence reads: CASRQSGGTNYGYTF. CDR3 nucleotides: TGTGCCAGCCGACAGTCGGGGGGGACTAACTATGGCTACACCTTC.

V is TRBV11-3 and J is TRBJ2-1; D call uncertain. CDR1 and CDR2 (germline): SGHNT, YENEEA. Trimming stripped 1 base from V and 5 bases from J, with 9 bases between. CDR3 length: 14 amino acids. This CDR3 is CASSLVADHNEQFF. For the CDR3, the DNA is TGTGCCAGCAGCTTAGTCGCGGATCACAATGAGCAGTTCTTC.